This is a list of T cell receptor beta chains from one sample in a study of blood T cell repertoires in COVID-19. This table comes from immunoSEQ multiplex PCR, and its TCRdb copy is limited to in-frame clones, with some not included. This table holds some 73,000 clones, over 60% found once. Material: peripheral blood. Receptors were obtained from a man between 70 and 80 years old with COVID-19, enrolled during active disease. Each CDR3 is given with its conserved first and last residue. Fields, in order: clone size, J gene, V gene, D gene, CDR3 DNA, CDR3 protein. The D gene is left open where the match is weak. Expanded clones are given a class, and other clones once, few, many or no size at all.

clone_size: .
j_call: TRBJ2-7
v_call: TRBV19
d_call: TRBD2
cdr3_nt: TGTGCCAGTACCGCGGGGGTCGAGCAGTACTTC
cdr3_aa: CASTAGVEQYF

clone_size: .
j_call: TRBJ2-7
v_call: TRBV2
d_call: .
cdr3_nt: TGTGCCAGCAGCACAGCACGTTACTACGAGCAGTACTTC
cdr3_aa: CASSTARYYEQYF

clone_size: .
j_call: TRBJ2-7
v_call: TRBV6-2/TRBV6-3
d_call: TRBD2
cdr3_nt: TGTGCCAGCAGTTACGGGGGACTAGAAGCCTACGAGCAGTACTTC
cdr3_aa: CASSYGGLEAYEQYF

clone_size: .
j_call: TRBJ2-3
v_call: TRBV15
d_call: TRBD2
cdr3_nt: TGTGCCACCAGCAGAGACAATACCGTAGCGGGAGGGCCCTCAGATACGCAGTATTTT
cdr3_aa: CATSRDNTVAGGPSDTQYF

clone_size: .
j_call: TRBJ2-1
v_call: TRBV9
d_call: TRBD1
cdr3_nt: TGTGCCAGCAGCGTAGAAGGGACAGGGGGCTTTGAGCAGTTCTTC
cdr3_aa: CASSVEGTGGFEQFF

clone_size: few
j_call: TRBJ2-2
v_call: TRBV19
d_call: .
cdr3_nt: TGTGCCAGTAGTATCCTAGCGTCCGGGGAGCTGTTTTTT
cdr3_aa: CASSILASGELFF

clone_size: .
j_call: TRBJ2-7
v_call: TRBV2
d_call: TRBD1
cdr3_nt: TGTGCCAGCAATCCTCCCGGGACAGGGGGTTTCTACGAGCAGTACTTC
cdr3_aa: CASNPPGTGGFYEQYF

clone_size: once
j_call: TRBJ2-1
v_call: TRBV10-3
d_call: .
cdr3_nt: TGTGCCATCAGTGACCCTAGGGGTGGTTTCGATGAGCAGTTCTTC
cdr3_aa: CAISDPRGGFDEQFF

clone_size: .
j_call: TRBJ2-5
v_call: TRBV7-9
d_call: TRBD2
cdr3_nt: TGTGCCAGCAGCTCTGGGACTAGCGGAGGCCAAGAGACCCAGTACTTC
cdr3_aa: CASSSGTSGGQETQYF

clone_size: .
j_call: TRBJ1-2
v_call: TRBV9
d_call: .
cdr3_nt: TGTGCCAGCAGCGTAGGAGGGACTACTAACTATGGCTACACCTTC
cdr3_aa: CASSVGGTTNYGYTF

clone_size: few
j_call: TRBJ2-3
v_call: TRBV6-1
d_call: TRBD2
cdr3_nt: TGTGCCAGCAGTGAAGCGGCGGGGTACAGCGGGGGCCGCACAGATACGCAGTATTTT
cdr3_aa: CASSEAAGYSGGRTDTQYF

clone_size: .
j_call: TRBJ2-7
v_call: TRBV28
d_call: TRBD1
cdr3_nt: TGTGCCAGCAGATTAGCAGGGGGACAGGGACCCTACGAGCAGTACTTC
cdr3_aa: CASRLAGGQGPYEQYF

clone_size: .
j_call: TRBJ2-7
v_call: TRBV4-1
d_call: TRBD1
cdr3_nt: TGCGCCAGCAGCCTAAACACAGGGGGCGCAGGCTACGAGCAGTACTTC
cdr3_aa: CASSLNTGGAGYEQYF

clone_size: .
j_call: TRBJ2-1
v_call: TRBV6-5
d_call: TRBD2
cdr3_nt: TGTGCCAGCAGTTACCCGGGGACTAGCGTGAATGAGCAGTTCTTC
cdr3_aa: CASSYPGTSVNEQFF

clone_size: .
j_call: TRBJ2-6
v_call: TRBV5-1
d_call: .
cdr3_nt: TGCGCCAGCAGCTTGGGTAGCTCTGGGGCCAACGTCCTGACTTTC
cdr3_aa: CASSLGSSGANVLTF

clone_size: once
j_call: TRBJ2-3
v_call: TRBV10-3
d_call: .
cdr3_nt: TGTGCCATCGGGCCCGCCGGGATTGGCACAGATACGCAGTATTTT
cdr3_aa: CAIGPAGIGTDTQYF

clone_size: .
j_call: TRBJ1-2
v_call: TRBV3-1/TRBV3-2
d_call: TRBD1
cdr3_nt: TGTGCCAGCAGCCAGATTGGACAGGGACTTGGCTACACCTTC
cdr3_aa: CASSQIGQGLGYTF

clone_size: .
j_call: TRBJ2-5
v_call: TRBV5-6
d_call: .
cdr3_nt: TGTGCCAGCAGCTTGGCAGGGCCCAGACAAGAGACCCAGTACTTC
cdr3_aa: CASSLAGPRQETQYF

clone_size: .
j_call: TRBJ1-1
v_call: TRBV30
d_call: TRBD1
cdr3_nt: TGTGCCTGGACCCGACAGGGGACCTCTGAAGCTTTCTTT
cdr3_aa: CAWTRQGTSEAFF

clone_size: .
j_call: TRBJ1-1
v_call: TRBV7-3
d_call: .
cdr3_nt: TGTGCCACCAAGAGAACAGGGTATACTGAAGCTTTCTTT
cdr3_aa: CATKRTGYTEAFF

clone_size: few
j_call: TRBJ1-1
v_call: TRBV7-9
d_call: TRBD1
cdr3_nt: TGTGCCAGCAGCTATTACAGGGGGTTT
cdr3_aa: CASSYYRGF

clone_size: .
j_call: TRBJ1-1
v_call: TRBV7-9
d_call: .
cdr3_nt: TGTGCCAGCAGCGAAACAGGTTTCACTGAAGCTTTCTTT
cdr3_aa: CASSETGFTEAFF

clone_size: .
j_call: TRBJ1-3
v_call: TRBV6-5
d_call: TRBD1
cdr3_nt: TGTGCCAGCAGTTACGACAGGGGTACTGGAAACACCATATATTTT
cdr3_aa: CASSYDRGTGNTIYF

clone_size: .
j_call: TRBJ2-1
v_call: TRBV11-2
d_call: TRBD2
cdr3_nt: TGTGCCAGCAGCACCCTAGCGGGGGGTTACAATGAGCAGTTCTTC
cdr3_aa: CASSTLAGGYNEQFF

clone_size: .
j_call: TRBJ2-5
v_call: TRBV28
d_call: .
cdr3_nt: TGTGCCAGCAGTTTACCGCAGGGTGCTGGGGAGACCCAGTACTTC
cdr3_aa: CASSLPQGAGETQYF

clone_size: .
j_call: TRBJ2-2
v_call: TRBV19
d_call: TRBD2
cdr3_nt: TGTGCCAGTAGTATATTCGGGGGGGACACCGGGGAGCTGTTTTTT
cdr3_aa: CASSIFGGDTGELFF

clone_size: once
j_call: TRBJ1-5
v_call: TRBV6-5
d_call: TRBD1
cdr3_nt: TGTGCCACCCTCCGGGACAGCATAAATCAGCCCCAGCATTTT
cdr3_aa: CATLRDSINQPQHF

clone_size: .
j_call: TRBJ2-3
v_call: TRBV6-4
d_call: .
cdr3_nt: TGTGCCAGCAGTGCTAGCAGCACAGATACGCAGTATTTT
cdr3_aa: CASSASSTDTQYF

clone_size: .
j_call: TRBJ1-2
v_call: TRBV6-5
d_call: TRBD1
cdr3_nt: TGTGCCAGCAGTTCCGGACAGGGGGGAGACTATGGCTACACCTTC
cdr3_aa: CASSSGQGGDYGYTF

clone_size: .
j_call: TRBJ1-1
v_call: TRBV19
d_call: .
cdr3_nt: TGTGCCAGTAGTAGATTAATATCAGGTGTTGAAGCTTTCTTT
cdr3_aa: CASSRLISGVEAFF

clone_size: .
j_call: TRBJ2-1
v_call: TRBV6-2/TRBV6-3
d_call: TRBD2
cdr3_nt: TGTGCCAGCAGTTTGGGACTAGCGAGCAATGAGCAGTTCTTC
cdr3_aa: CASSLGLASNEQFF

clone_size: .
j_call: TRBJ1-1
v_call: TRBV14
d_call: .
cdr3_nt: TGTGCCAGCAGCCGCGGGAGAGAGAACACTGAAGCTTTCTTT
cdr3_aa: CASSRGRENTEAFF

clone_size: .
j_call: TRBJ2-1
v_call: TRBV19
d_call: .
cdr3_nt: TGTGCCAGTTCCCAGGGAATACTCTACAATGAGCAGTTCTTC
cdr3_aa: CASSQGILYNEQFF

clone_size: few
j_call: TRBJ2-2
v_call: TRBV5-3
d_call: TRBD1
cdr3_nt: TGTGCCAGAAGTCACGAGACAGGGGGAGCGGGGACGAACACCGGGGAGCTGTTTTTT
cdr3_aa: CARSHETGGAGTNTGELFF

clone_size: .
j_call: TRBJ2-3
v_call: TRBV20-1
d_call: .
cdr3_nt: TGCAGTGCTGTTCACAGGGATACGCAGTATTTT
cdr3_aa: CSAVHRDTQYF

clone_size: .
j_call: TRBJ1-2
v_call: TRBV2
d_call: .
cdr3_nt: TGTGCCAGCAGTGGAAACAGTAACTATGGCTACACCTTC
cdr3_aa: CASSGNSNYGYTF

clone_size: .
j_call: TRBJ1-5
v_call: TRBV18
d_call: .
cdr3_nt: TGTGCCAGCTCCCCGGACAGAAATCAGCCCCAGCATTTT
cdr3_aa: CASSPDRNQPQHF

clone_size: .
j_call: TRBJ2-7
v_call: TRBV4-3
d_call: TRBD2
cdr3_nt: TGCGCCAGCAGCCAAGACGGGGGCCGCCTAGCGGGAGCAAGGTACTTC
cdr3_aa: CASSQDGGRLAGARYF

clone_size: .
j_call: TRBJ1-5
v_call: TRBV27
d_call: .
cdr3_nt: TGTGCCAGCAGTCCGCAGTGGAGCAATCAGCCCCAGCATTTT
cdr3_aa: CASSPQWSNQPQHF

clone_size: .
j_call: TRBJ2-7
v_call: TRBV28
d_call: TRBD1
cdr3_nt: TGTGCCAGCAGTCCCTGGGGACAGGCGTCGGGCGAGCAGTACTTC
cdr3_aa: CASSPWGQASGEQYF

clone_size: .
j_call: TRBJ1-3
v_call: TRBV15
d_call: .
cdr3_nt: TGTGCCACCAGCACCGTTTCACTTTTATTAGGAAACACCATATATTTT
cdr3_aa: CATSTVSLLLGNTIYF

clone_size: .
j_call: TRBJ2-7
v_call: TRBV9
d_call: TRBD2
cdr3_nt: TGTGCCAGCAGCCCGACTAGCGGGAGGTACTCCTACGAGCAGTACTTC
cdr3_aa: CASSPTSGRYSYEQYF

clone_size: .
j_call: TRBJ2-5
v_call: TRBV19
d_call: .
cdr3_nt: TGTGCCAGTTCCAGGGGACGAGAGACCCAGTACTTC
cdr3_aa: CASSRGRETQYF

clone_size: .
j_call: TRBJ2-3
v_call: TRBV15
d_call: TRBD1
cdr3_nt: TGTGCCACCAGCCCGGGACAGGGTAGCACAGATACGCAGTATTTT
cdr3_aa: CATSPGQGSTDTQYF

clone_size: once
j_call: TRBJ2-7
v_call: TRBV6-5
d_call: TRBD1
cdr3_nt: TGTGCCAGCAGTTACGGAGGACAGGGTCGCGAGCAGTACTTC
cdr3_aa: CASSYGGQGREQYF

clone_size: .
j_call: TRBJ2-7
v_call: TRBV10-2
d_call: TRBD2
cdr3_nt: TGCGCCAGCAGTGAATCTCTAGCGGGAAACTACGAGCAGTACTTC
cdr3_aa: CASSESLAGNYEQYF

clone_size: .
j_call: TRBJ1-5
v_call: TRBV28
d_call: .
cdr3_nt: TGTGCCAGCAGTTACCTTACGTCGGGTGCGAGCAATCAGCCCCAGCATTTT
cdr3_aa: CASSYLTSGASNQPQHF

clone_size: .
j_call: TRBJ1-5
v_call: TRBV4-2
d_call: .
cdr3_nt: TGTGCCAGCAGCCCCGAGACCAGGCCGCCCCAGCATTTT
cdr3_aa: CASSPETRPPQHF

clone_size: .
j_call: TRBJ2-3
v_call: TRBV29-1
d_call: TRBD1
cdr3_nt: TGCAGCGTTGTGGGGGACCGGGACAGCCCCACAGATACGCAGTATTTT
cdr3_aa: CSVVGDRDSPTDTQYF

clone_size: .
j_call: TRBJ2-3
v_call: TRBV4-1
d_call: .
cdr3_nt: TGCGCCAGCAGCCCTACAGGGACCCCGCCCGGGACAGATACGCAGTATTTT
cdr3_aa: CASSPTGTPPGTDTQYF